The next 32 T cell receptor beta chains were all read from a single sample in a study of T cells after yellow fever vaccination. TCRdb processed the 5' RACE reads anew with MiXCR; each CDR3 protein has one entry. The table includes about 430,000 distinct CDR3 sequences, around 20% detected once. The sequencing here drew on PBMCs, taken before the yellow fever booster vaccination. The receptors shown here come from a man between 18 and 29 years old who received the YFV17D yellow fever vaccine.

The chain combines TRBV7-2 with TRBJ1-1, with 9 bases that match TRBD1. Germline trimming cut 5 bases from V and 0 bases from J; bases unmatched to any gene: 13. CDR3 size: 18 residues. Germline assignment: CDR1 SGHTA and CDR2 FQGNSA. The CDR3 DNA reads TGTGCCAGCAGCCCTCGGCCCGGGACAGGGTACATGAACACTGAAGCTTTCTTT. Its translation is CASSPRPGTGYMNTEAFF.

The chain employs TRBV7-8 and TRBJ2-3; D unresolved. V lost 5 bases and J 2 bases, leaving 11 bases between the germline ends. CDR1 SGHVS and CDR2 FQNEAQ come from the germline V gene. The CDR3 is 14 residues long. CDR3 in DNA: TGTGCCAGCAGCCCGCAATTGTTCACAGATACGCAGTATTTT. Translation: CASSPQLFTDTQYF. The variable domain in full, completed from reference TRBV7-8 and TRBJ2-3, reads GAGVSQSPRYKVAKRGQDVALRCDPISGHVSLFWYQQALGQGPEFLTYFQNEAQLDKSGLPSDRFFAERPEGSVSTLKIQRTQQEDSAVYLCASSPQLFTDTQYFGPGTRLTVL.

This clonotype occurred a few times. The chain recombines TRBV20-1 with TRBJ2-5; perhaps TRBD1 as D (6 bases). The germline V and J ends were trimmed by 2 bases and 1 base, with 14 bases remaining between them. The V gene's germline CDR1 is DFQATT and CDR2 SNEGSKA (reference sequence). The CDR3 consists of 15 residues. The DNA of the CDR3 is TGCAGTGCTAGACCCGGCAGGGGTGCCCAAGAGACCCAGTACTTC. It codes for CSARPGRGAQETQYF.

This rearrangement joins TRBV7-2 to TRBJ1-2; TRBD1 is a possible D gene (6 bases). The germline gives CDR1 SGHTA, CDR2 FQGNSA. This CDR3 has 12 residues. Trimming pared 7 bases from V and 8 bases from J, leaving 14 bases between. CDR3 bases: TGTGCCAGCATGGGGGGGGCTGTCGGCTACACCTTC. Translating it yields CASMGGAVGYTF.

This clonotype was counted only a few times. The chain employs TRBV28 and TRBJ2-7; possible D gene TRBD2, 6 bases. This CDR3 has 14 residues. The germline V gene has CDR1 MDHEN and CDR2 SYDVKM. V shed 8 bases and J shed 4 bases, with 18 bases lying between them. DNA of the CDR3: TGTGCCAGCGGCAATCTGGGCGGGATATACGAGCAGTACGTC. Its translation is CASGNLGGIYEQYV.

This clonotype was observed a handful of times. This chain joins TRBV2 and TRBJ1-2, with D unclear. V lost 3 bases and J 5 bases, leaving 7 bases between the germline ends. Germline V gene lookup returns CDR1 SNHLY and CDR2 FYNNEI. The CDR3 is 12 residues long. The CDR3 reads CASSETDYGYTF. Here the CDR3 DNA reads TGTGCCAGCAGTGAGACGGATTATGGCTACACCTTC.

This clonotype has just a few counts. This chain uses TRBV6-5 with TRBJ2-3; D remains ambiguous. Germline V lookup: CDR1 MNHEY, CDR2 SVGAGI. This CDR3 region has 14 residues. V dropped 4 bases and J dropped 6 bases, with 14 bases sitting between them. The CDR3 region has the DNA TGTGCCAGCAGTTCCCCTCAGAGGACGGATACGCAGTATTTT. Translating gives CASSSPQRTDTQYF.

This clonotype was counted a few times. A junction boundary mismatches the germline segment, possibly from a read error. The chain couples TRBV7-7 to TRBJ2-3; weak D call: TRBD2 (6 bases). The CDR3 consists of 14 residues. Germline values: CDR1 SSHAT, CDR2 FNYEAQ (reference sequence). The CDR3 reads CASSFGGMSDTQYF. CDR3 bases: TGTGCTAGCAGCTTTGGGGGGATGTCAGATACGCAGTATTTT.

This clonotype was observed many times. The J gene is TRBJ2-3, the V gene TRBV5-1; 9 nucleotides agree with TRBD1. This CDR3 region has 14 residues. The V gene end was trimmed by 4 bases and the J gene end by 5 bases; junction bases not matched to a gene: 5. Looked up from germline, CDR1 is SGHRS and CDR2 is YFSETQ. CDR3 amino acids: CASSPQGAGDTQYF. Here the CDR3 DNA reads TGCGCCAGCAGCCCACAGGGGGCGGGAGATACGCAGTATTTT.

The rearrangement uses TRBV28 and TRBJ2-7; D is perhaps TRBD1 (5 bases). V lost 6 bases and J lost 2, with 17 bases in between. CDR1 is MDHEN and CDR2 is SYDVKM in the germline V gene. The CDR3 has 15 amino acids. CDR3 DNA sequence: TGTGCCAGCAGCCTTGGCCCAGCAGGGACCTACGAGCAGTACGTC. Translating it yields CASSLGPAGTYEQYV.

The rearrangement links TRBV4-2 to TRBJ1-1; 8 bases are shared with TRBD1. V shed 0 bases and J 3 bases; nucleotides not matched to a gene: 9. This CDR3 is built from 17 residues. CDR1 and CDR2 (germline): LGHNA, YNFKEQ. The CDR3 spells CASSQDPGTGGDTEAFF. DNA of the CDR3: TGTGCCAGCAGCCAAGATCCGGGAACAGGGGGGGACACTGAAGCTTTCTTT.

This clonotype was observed a few times. The chain employs TRBV28 and TRBJ1-5; TRBD1 matches 8 bases. The CDR3 totals 20 residues. Germline V CDR1 and CDR2: MDHEN, SYDVKM. The trim removed 9 bases at V and 0 bases at J, leaving 22 bases unmatched. CDR3 in amino acids: CARGTGRGLNPSYSNQPQHF. The CDR3 DNA reads TGTGCCAGGGGGACAGGCCGGGGATTAAACCCATCATATAGCAATCAGCCCCAGCATTTT.

This chain connects TRBV24-1 to TRBJ2-3; possibly TRBD1 for D (6 bases). The V and J ends lost 0 bases and 0 bases respectively, with 12 bases between them. The CDR3 has 17 amino acids. Germline CDR1 KGHDR, CDR2 SFDVKD. The CDR3 reads CATSDLRDRQSTDTQYF. The CDR3, as DNA: TGTGCCACCAGTGATTTGCGAGACAGGCAAAGCACAGATACGCAGTATTTT.

DNA for the CDR3: TGTGCCAGCAGCTCAAGGAGCCCTGGGCAGGGGAACAATGAGCAGTTCTTC. Its translation: CASSSRSPGQGNNEQFF. The V call is TRBV7-2, the J call TRBJ2-1; the D gene is possibly TRBD1 (6 bases). CDR1 and CDR2 from the germline V gene are SGHTA and FQGNSA. This CDR3 is 17 amino acids long. The V end lost 4 bases, the J end lost 5 bases, and 21 bases lay between the germline ends.

The chain employs TRBV4-3 and TRBJ2-5; TRBD2 is a possible D gene (5 bases). Germline V lookup: CDR1 LGHNA, CDR2 YSLEER. The CDR3 sequence is 15 residues long. The V end lost 4 bases, the J end lost 1 base, and 13 bases lay between the germline ends. The CDR3 bases are TGCGCCAGCAGCCCGAGCTCCGGGGTCCAAGAGACCCAGTACTTC. Amino acids: CASSPSSGVQETQYF.

V gene TRBV24-1 combines with J gene TRBJ2-3; D remains ambiguous. With 1 base removed from V and 5 bases from J, the gap between germline ends came to 3 bases. CDR3 length: 12 amino acids. The germline V gene has CDR1 KGHDR and CDR2 SFDVKD. CDR3 region: CATSDFRDTQYF. CDR3 nucleotides: TGTGCCACCAGTGATTTCAGAGATACGCAGTATTTT.

This clonotype was picked up a small number of times. The chain has TRBV20-1 and TRBJ1-5; D gene uncertain. Trimming cost V 5 bases and J 7 bases, with 18 bases left between them. Germline loops: CDR1 DFQATT, CDR2 SNEGSKA (reference sequence). The CDR3 covers 14 residues. The CDR3 nucleotides are TGCAGTGCTGTTGGCGACCCTTATGGGCAGCCCCAGCATTTT. The encoded protein is CSAVGDPYGQPQHF.

In this sample, this clonotype turned up many times. The gene calls are TRBV24-1 and TRBJ2-1, with TRBD2 identical over 7 bases. The CDR3 has 13 amino acids. After removal of 10 bases from V and 6 bases from J, the junction contained 8 bases not matched to a gene. The germline V gene has CDR1 KGHDR and CDR2 SFDVKD. CDR3 region: CATEPPGGNEQFF. CDR3 DNA sequence: TGTGCCACAGAACCCCCGGGGGGCAATGAGCAGTTCTTC.

The CDR3 here is CASSQENRAFGYGYTF. DNA of the CDR3: TGTGCCAGCAGCCAAGAAAACAGGGCATTCGGCTATGGCTACACCTTC. The V gene is TRBV3-1, the J gene TRBJ1-2; D perhaps matches TRBD1 (6 bases). This CDR3 is 16 amino acids long. Germline CDR1 and CDR2: LGHDT and YNNKEL (reference sequence). The germline V and J ends were trimmed by 0 bases and 4 bases, with 15 bases remaining between them.

This clonotype was counted a few times. V is TRBV6-6 and J is TRBJ1-2, with D perhaps matching TRBD1 (6 bases). Germline V gene data show CDR1 as MNHNY and CDR2 as SVGAGI (reference sequence). Trimming shortened V by 7 bases and J by 4 bases, and 16 bases separated the two germline ends. CDR3 length: 14 amino acids. CDR3 in amino acids: CASTDRTASYGYTF. In DNA, the CDR3 is TGTGCCAGCACCGACAGGACCGCTAGCTATGGCTACACCTTC.

CDR3 region: CSVEVRLAADEQFF. The CDR3 coding sequence is TGCAGCGTTGAAGTTAGACTAGCGGCTGATGAGCAGTTCTTC. V usage is TRBV29-1 and J usage is TRBJ2-1, with 9 bases that match TRBD2. CDR3 length: 14 residues. V trimming: 1 base; J trimming: 8 bases; junction bases outside the gene matches: 6. In germline, CDR1 is SQVTM, CDR2 ANQGSEA.

J is TRBJ2-5 and V is TRBV18; a possible D gene is TRBD1 (5 bases). CDR3 length: 14 residues. Trimming stripped 1 base from V and 1 base from J, with 7 bases between. Germline V lookup: CDR1 KGHSH, CDR2 LQKENI. The CDR3 coding sequence is TGTGCCAGCTCACCACAGGGGATCCAAGAGACCCAGTACTTC. Translation: CASSPQGIQETQYF.

This chain links TRBV6-1 with TRBJ2-2, with 10 bases aligning to TRBD1. Trimming cost V 6 bases and J 4 bases; bases outside gene matches: 5. CDR3 length equals 15 residues. Germline V gene lookup returns CDR1 MNHNS and CDR2 SASEGT. CDR3 amino acids: CASSVDRGLTGELFF. The CDR3 bases are TGTGCCAGCAGCGTAGACAGGGGGCTCACCGGGGAGCTGTTTTTT.

The J gene is TRBJ2-3, the V gene TRBV20-1; the D is unclear. The CDR3 runs 12 residues. Germline V lookup: CDR1 DFQATT, CDR2 SNEGSKA (reference sequence). Trimming stripped 6 bases from V and 1 base from J, with 8 bases between. This CDR3 reads CSAAPGTDTQYF. DNA for the CDR3: TGCAGTGCGGCGCCCGGCACAGATACGCAGTATTTT.

The gene calls are TRBV6-6 and TRBJ2-7, with TRBD1 matching 7 bases. The J segment lost 1 base and the V segment lost 6 bases, leaving 3 bases of the junction unmatched. In germline, CDR1 is MNHNY, CDR2 SVGAGI (reference sequence). The CDR3 loop spans 13 amino acids. DNA for the CDR3: TGTGCCAGCAGATCGACAGGGTCCTACGAGCAGTACGTC. Translating it yields CASRSTGSYEQYV.

The J gene is TRBJ2-3, the V gene TRBV28; tentatively, D is TRBD1 or TRBD2 (6 bases each). The germline V and J ends were trimmed by 4 bases and 5 bases, with 19 bases remaining between them. The CDR3 consists of 16 residues. The germline V gene encodes CDR1 MDHEN and CDR2 SYDVKM. CDR3 coding DNA: TGTGCCAGCAGTTCCGCTCCGGGGGCCTCTATAGATACGCAGTATTTT. Amino acid sequence: CASSSAPGASIDTQYF.

This sequence joins TRBV12-5 and TRBJ1-2; D unclear. This CDR3 has 13 amino acids. The V end lost 1 base, the J end lost 4 bases, and 7 bases lay between the germline ends. Germline CDR1 is LGHNT and CDR2 is FRNRAP. CDR3 sequence reads: CASGLGFFYGYTF. For the CDR3, the DNA is TGTGCTAGTGGTTTGGGATTCTTCTATGGCTACACCTTC.

The V and J genes are TRBV6-6 and TRBJ2-7; D remains unclear. This CDR3 has 12 residues. Germline CDR1 and CDR2: MNHNY and SVGAGI (reference sequence). The V gene lost 7 bases and the J gene lost 0 bases, with 7 bases spanning the gap. CDR3 region: CASTQSSYEQYF. The CDR3 bases are TGTGCCAGCACCCAGAGCTCCTACGAGCAGTACTTC.

This clonotype appeared a few times. The rearrangement joins TRBV11-2 to TRBJ1-2; 7 bases line up with TRBD1. This CDR3 region has 16 residues. In germline, CDR1 is SGHAT, CDR2 FQNNGV. Trimming removed 5 bases from V and 0 bases from J; junction bases left unmatched: 9. CDR3 bases: TGTGCCAGCAGCAATATCCGGGACAGTCCTAACTATGGCTACACCTTC. It encodes CASSNIRDSPNYGYTF.

This chain joins TRBV18 and TRBJ2-7, with 7 bases aligning to TRBD1. The V segment lost 3 bases and the J segment 5 bases; nucleotides outside the gene matches: 7. The CDR3 has 14 amino acids. Germline V gene sequence: CDR1 KGHSH, CDR2 LQKENI. The CDR3 DNA follows: TGTGCCAGCTCACCGACAGGGATCCCGAACGAGCAGTACTTC. It translates to CASSPTGIPNEQYF.

This clonotype was counted between two and nine times. J is TRBJ2-3 and V is TRBV24-1; the match to TRBD2 covers 9 bases. The germline gives CDR1 KGHDR, CDR2 SFDVKD. This CDR3 has 16 residues. The trim removed 10 bases at V and 1 base at J, leaving 11 bases unmatched. CDR3 residues: CATSRRGGRGTDTQYF. In DNA form, the CDR3 reads TGTGCCACTTCTCGGCGGGGGGGCCGGGGCACAGATACGCAGTATTTT.

The chain combines TRBV11-2 with TRBJ2-7, with 7 bases that match TRBD1. This CDR3 has 14 amino acids. The V gene's germline CDR1 is SGHAT and CDR2 FQNNGV. The ends lost 4 bases at V and 1 base at J; junction bases unmatched: 4. CDR3: CASSYGTESYEQYV. For the CDR3, the DNA is TGTGCCAGCAGCTACGGGACAGAGTCCTACGAGCAGTACGTC.